This T cell receptor (beta chain) originates from a study of control samples from healthy donors and cancer patients. Generated by immunoSEQ multiplex PCR, the TCRdb table keeps only in-frame clones and is missing some. The sample has over 70,000 clones, 85% to 90% seen once; the top ten hold 7.5% to 8%. Trimming removed 0 bases at V and 5 bases at J, with 8 bases between. Germline lookup yields CDR1 SGHRS and CDR2 YFSETQ. CDR3 length: 13 residues. This clone was counted only a few times. The chain recombines TRBV5-1 with TRBJ1-1; D gene unclear. The sequence came from a woman aged 60-75 years in good health. The source material was blood. The CDR3 loop is CASSLGAITEAFF. The DNA of the CDR3 is TGCGCCAGCAGCTTGGGGGCGATAACTGAAGCTTTCTTT. Full variable domain (remainder filled in from reference TRBV5-1 and TRBJ1-1): KAGVTQTPRYLIKTRGQQVTLSCSPISGHRSVSWYQQTPGQGLQFLFEYFSETQRNKGNFPGRFSGRQFSNSRSEMNVSTLELGDSALYLCASSLGAITEAFFGQGTRLTVV.